This T cell receptor (beta chain) is drawn from a study of blood T cell repertoires in COVID-19. Looking at the study overall: The United States, Italy and Spain were the sources of the acute and convalescent COVID-19 samples. Nucleic acid was either cDNA or gDNA, and it came from T cells, B-cell-depleted T cells, or PBMCs.

This clone was found a few times. How the authors handled the data: How many nucleated cells were present was estimated from reference gene primer amplification. TCRdb's copy holds only in-frame clones and misses some; the assay was immunoSEQ multiplex PCR. V, J and clone size derive from that table, while D and trimming were established from the DNA sequence. The data show about 240,000 clones, about 86% seen once. The CDR3 spans 15 residues. V lost 5 bases and J lost 4; bases outside the gene matches: 9. Germline V gene lookup returns CDR1 MDHEN and CDR2 SYDVKM. The sequence came from a woman aged 80 or over with acute or convalescent COVID-19. The sequencing sample was made of peripheral blood. This chain connects TRBV28 to TRBJ1-1, with 8 bases matching TRBD1. CDR3 amino acids: CASSGQGAGSTEAFF. The CDR3 DNA reads TGTGCCAGCAGTGGGCAGGGGGCGGGGAGCACTGAAGCTTTCTTT.